This is a list of T cell receptor beta chains from one sample in a study of T cell repertoires in cytomegalovirus infection. A single record per CDR3 protein comes from TCRdb applying MiXCR to the reads. The repertoire holds a few hundred thousand distinct CDR3 sequences, 17% seen once, with around half in the top ten. Input material: CD8+ T cells from PBMCs. The receptors were sampled from a human donor in good health (CMV status not recorded). Some clones in this sample may be carry-over from other donors' samples. The CDR3 runs from the conserved cysteine through the conserved F or W. The order of the fields is clone size, D gene, V gene, J gene, CDR3 DNA, CDR3 protein. D genes are given only for firm matches. Not all rows give a size; the values are once, few, many and, for expanded clones, a class.

clone_size: -; d_call: TRBD2; v_call: TRBV4-1; j_call: TRBJ2-5; cdr3_nt: TGCGCCAGCAGCCAAGATCAACTAGCGGGGGTGTACCAAGAGACCCAGTACTTC; cdr3_aa: CASSQDQLAGVYQETQYF
clone_size: -; d_call: TRBD1; v_call: TRBV20-1; j_call: TRBJ2-7; cdr3_nt: TGCAGTGCTAGAGATAGGACAGGCCACTTCTCCTACGAGCAGTACTTC; cdr3_aa: CSARDRTGHFSYEQYF
clone_size: many; d_call: -; v_call: TRBV7-2; j_call: TRBJ2-5; cdr3_nt: TGTGCCAGCAGCTTAGTAGGGGACCCCCCGACCCAGTACTTC; cdr3_aa: CASSLVGDPPTQYF
clone_size: -; d_call: -; v_call: TRBV5-4; j_call: TRBJ2-7; cdr3_nt: TGTGCCAGCAGCTTGGAGGGGCTAGACGCCTACGAGCAGTACTTC; cdr3_aa: CASSLEGLDAYEQYF
clone_size: few; d_call: -; v_call: TRBV29-1; j_call: TRBJ1-4; cdr3_nt: TGCAGCGTTGCGGGGTCGGGTGAAAAACTGTTTTTT; cdr3_aa: CSVAGSGEKLFF
clone_size: -; d_call: -; v_call: TRBV20-1; j_call: TRBJ2-7; cdr3_nt: TGCAGTGCTAGAGATTTAACGGGGAATAACTACGAGCAGTACTTC; cdr3_aa: CSARDLTGNNYEQYF
clone_size: -; d_call: -; v_call: TRBV10-3; j_call: TRBJ1-2; cdr3_nt: TGTGCCATCAGTGAGTCGGGCAGGTTGGACTATGGCTACACCTTC; cdr3_aa: CAISESGRLDYGYTF
clone_size: many; d_call: -; v_call: TRBV7-8; j_call: TRBJ1-1; cdr3_nt: TGTGCCAGCAGCTTAGAGGCAGGGCGGTATACTGAAGCTTTCTTT; cdr3_aa: CASSLEAGRYTEAFF
clone_size: many; d_call: TRBD1; v_call: TRBV7-9; j_call: TRBJ1-2; cdr3_nt: TGTGCCAGCAGCTTATCAGGGGGCGGCGATGGCTACACCTTC; cdr3_aa: CASSLSGGGDGYTF
clone_size: many; d_call: TRBD2; v_call: TRBV19; j_call: TRBJ2-7; cdr3_nt: TGTGCCAGCACCCGGACAGCGGGGGGCCACGAGCAGTACTTC; cdr3_aa: CASTRTAGGHEQYF
clone_size: -; d_call: TRBD1; v_call: TRBV12-3/TRBV12-4; j_call: TRBJ1-2; cdr3_nt: TGTGCCAGCAGTCCCCCAGCTCGGGACAGGGATTATGGCTACACCTTC; cdr3_aa: CASSPPARDRDYGYTF
clone_size: few; d_call: -; v_call: TRBV5-1; j_call: TRBJ1-5; cdr3_nt: TGCGCCAGCAGCTTGGATCCAAGGGGTAACCAGCCCCAGCATTTT; cdr3_aa: CASSLDPRGNQPQHF
clone_size: -; d_call: TRBD2; v_call: TRBV7-9; j_call: TRBJ2-3; cdr3_nt: TGTGCCAGCAGCTTAGACGGACTAGCGGGGGGGCGAGATACGCAGTATTTT; cdr3_aa: CASSLDGLAGGRDTQYF
clone_size: many; d_call: TRBD2; v_call: TRBV7-2; j_call: TRBJ2-1; cdr3_nt: TGTGCCAGCAGCTCCGGACTAGCGGGGGGAGATGAGCAGTTCTTC; cdr3_aa: CASSSGLAGGDEQFF
clone_size: -; d_call: -; v_call: TRBV7-9; j_call: TRBJ1-4; cdr3_nt: TGTGCCAGCAGCAGGTCGGAGCTTGAAAAACTGTTTTTT; cdr3_aa: CASSRSELEKLFF
clone_size: many; d_call: -; v_call: TRBV28; j_call: TRBJ1-2; cdr3_nt: TGTGCCAGCAGTCCACGTCTGCCCGCCTATGGCTACACCTTC; cdr3_aa: CASSPRLPAYGYTF
clone_size: -; d_call: TRBD1; v_call: TRBV28; j_call: TRBJ2-6; cdr3_nt: TGTGCCAGCAGTCTGCGGACAGGGGAGAGCACTGGGGCCAACGTCCTGACTTTC; cdr3_aa: CASSLRTGESTGANVLTF
clone_size: many; d_call: -; v_call: TRBV7-9; j_call: TRBJ2-3; cdr3_nt: TGTGCCAGCAGGTCTCGTGCAGATACGCAGTATTTT; cdr3_aa: CASRSRADTQYF
clone_size: many; d_call: TRBD1; v_call: TRBV7-8; j_call: TRBJ1-6; cdr3_nt: TGTGCCAGCAGCTTAGAAGAAGGGGGCGCAGATCCCCCCCTCCACTTT; cdr3_aa: CASSLEEGGADPPLHF
clone_size: few; d_call: TRBD1; v_call: TRBV28; j_call: TRBJ1-3; cdr3_nt: TGTGCCAGCAGCCAGGGGGGGGACGGAAACACCATATATTTT; cdr3_aa: CASSQGGDGNTIYF
clone_size: many; d_call: -; v_call: TRBV7-9; j_call: TRBJ1-1; cdr3_nt: TGTGCCAGCAGCTTAGCCGCTGAAGCTTTCTTT; cdr3_aa: CASSLAAEAFF
clone_size: few; d_call: -; v_call: TRBV15; j_call: TRBJ2-3; cdr3_nt: TGTGCCACCAGTGGGGCAGTGGCAGATACGCAGTATTTT; cdr3_aa: CATSGAVADTQYF
clone_size: few; d_call: -; v_call: TRBV14; j_call: TRBJ1-1; cdr3_nt: TGTGCCAGCAGCCAAGAAGGAATATATCGCGCTGAGAACACTGAAGCTTTCTTT; cdr3_aa: CASSQEGIYRAENTEAFF
clone_size: many; d_call: -; v_call: TRBV28; j_call: TRBJ2-7; cdr3_nt: TGTGCCAGCAGTTTGAAGGGCTACTCCTACGAGCAGTACTTC; cdr3_aa: CASSLKGYSYEQYF
clone_size: many; d_call: -; v_call: TRBV7-8; j_call: TRBJ2-7; cdr3_nt: TGTGCCAGCAGCTTTATTGGGCAGAATCGGGCTCGGGCTCTGGGCGAGCAGTACTTC; cdr3_aa: CASSFIGQNRARALGEQYF
clone_size: -; d_call: -; v_call: TRBV28; j_call: TRBJ2-2; cdr3_nt: TGTGCCAGCAGTCCAGCTCCGGGGCGGCTAACGAACACCGGGGAGCTGTTTTTT; cdr3_aa: CASSPAPGRLTNTGELFF
clone_size: many; d_call: -; v_call: TRBV7-6; j_call: TRBJ2-2; cdr3_nt: TGTGCCAGCGGAACCGGGGAGCTGTTTTTT; cdr3_aa: CASGTGELFF
clone_size: many; d_call: -; v_call: TRBV7-2; j_call: TRBJ1-2; cdr3_nt: TGTGCCAGCAGCTTTTGGGAGGAGGCGGTAATCTATGGCTACACCTTC; cdr3_aa: CASSFWEEAVIYGYTF
clone_size: many; d_call: TRBD1; v_call: TRBV7-6; j_call: TRBJ2-2; cdr3_nt: TGTGCCAGCAGCTTCTCGACAGGGGGCTCGAACACCGGGGAGCTGTTTTTT; cdr3_aa: CASSFSTGGSNTGELFF
clone_size: many; d_call: -; v_call: TRBV7-2; j_call: TRBJ2-7; cdr3_nt: TGTGCCAGCAGCTCAAGGATGGGGACATCCTACGAGCAGTACTTC; cdr3_aa: CASSSRMGTSYEQYF
clone_size: many; d_call: TRBD1; v_call: TRBV6-5; j_call: TRBJ1-5; cdr3_nt: TGTGCCAGCAGTTACGGGACAGGCAATCAGCCCCAGCATTTT; cdr3_aa: CASSYGTGNQPQHF
clone_size: many; d_call: -; v_call: TRBV20-1; j_call: TRBJ1-1; cdr3_nt: TGCAGTGCTAGGCCCCGAGGGATGGGGGGAGGGACTGAAGCTTTCTTT; cdr3_aa: CSARPRGMGGGTEAFF
clone_size: many; d_call: -; v_call: TRBV28; j_call: TRBJ2-1; cdr3_nt: TGTGCCAGCAATCCCGCACTTGTAAGCTCCTACAATGAGCAGTTCTTC; cdr3_aa: CASNPALVSSYNEQFF
clone_size: many; d_call: -; v_call: TRBV20-1; j_call: TRBJ2-3; cdr3_nt: TGCAGTGCTACTGGACAAAGCACAGATACGCAGTATTTT; cdr3_aa: CSATGQSTDTQYF
clone_size: few; d_call: TRBD1; v_call: TRBV20-1; j_call: TRBJ1-2; cdr3_nt: TGCAGTGCGTCGACGGGACAGGGCGTCGAATTTCTTGGCTACACCTTC; cdr3_aa: CSASTGQGVEFLGYTF
clone_size: -; d_call: -; v_call: TRBV14; j_call: TRBJ1-2; cdr3_nt: TGTGCCAGCAGCCAAGAATTGTCCAGGCCCGGGAGCTACACCTTC; cdr3_aa: CASSQELSRPGSYTF
clone_size: many; d_call: TRBD2; v_call: TRBV12-5; j_call: TRBJ2-5; cdr3_nt: TGTGCTAGTGGTTTGGGACTAGCGAATGTGGAGACCCAGTACTTC; cdr3_aa: CASGLGLANVETQYF
clone_size: -; d_call: -; v_call: TRBV6-6; j_call: TRBJ1-1; cdr3_nt: TGTGCCAGCAGTTCGGGGCCCACTGAAGCTTTCTTT; cdr3_aa: CASSSGPTEAFF